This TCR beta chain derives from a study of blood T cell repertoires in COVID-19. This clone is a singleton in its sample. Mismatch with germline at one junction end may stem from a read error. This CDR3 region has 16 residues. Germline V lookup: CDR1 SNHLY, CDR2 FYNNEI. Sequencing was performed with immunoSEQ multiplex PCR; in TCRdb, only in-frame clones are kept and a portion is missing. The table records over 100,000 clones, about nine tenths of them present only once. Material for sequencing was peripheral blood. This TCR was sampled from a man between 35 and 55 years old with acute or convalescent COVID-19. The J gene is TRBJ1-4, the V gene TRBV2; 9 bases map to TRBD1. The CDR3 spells CASSKAPGQGGEKLFF. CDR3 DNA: TGTGCCAGCAGTAAAGCTCCGGGACAGGGTGGCGAAAAACTGTTTTTT.